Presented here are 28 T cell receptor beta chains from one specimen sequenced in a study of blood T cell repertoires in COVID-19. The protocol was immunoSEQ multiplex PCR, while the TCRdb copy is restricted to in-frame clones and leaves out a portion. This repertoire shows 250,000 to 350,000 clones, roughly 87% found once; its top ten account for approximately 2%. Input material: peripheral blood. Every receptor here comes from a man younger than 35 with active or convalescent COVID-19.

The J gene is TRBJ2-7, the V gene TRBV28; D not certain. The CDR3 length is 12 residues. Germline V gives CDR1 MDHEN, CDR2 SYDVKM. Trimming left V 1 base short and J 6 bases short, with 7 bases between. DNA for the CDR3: TGTGCCAGCAGTTTATCGGTCGTCGAGCAGTACTTC. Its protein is CASSLSVVEQYF.

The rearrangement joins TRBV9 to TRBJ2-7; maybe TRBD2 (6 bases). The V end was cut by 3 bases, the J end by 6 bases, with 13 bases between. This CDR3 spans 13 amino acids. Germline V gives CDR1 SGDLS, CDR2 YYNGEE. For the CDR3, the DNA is TGTGCCAGCAGCGGGAGGGGCTCAACCGAGCAGTACTTC. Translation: CASSGRGSTEQYF.

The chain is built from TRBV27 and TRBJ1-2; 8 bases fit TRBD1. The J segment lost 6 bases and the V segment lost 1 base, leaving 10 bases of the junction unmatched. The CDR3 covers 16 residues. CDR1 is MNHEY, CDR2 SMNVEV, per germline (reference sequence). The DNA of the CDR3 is TGTGCCAGCAGTTTATTAGTAGCAGGGGGCCTTGATGGCTACACCTTC. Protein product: CASSLLVAGGLDGYTF.

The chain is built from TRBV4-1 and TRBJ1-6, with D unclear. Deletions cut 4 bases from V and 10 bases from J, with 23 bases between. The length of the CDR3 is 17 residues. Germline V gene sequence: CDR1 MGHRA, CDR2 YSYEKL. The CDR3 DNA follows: TGCGCCAGCAGCCCCCGAGGCGCGCAGGCGGGCCTCTCACCCCTCCACTTT. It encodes CASSPRGAQAGLSPLHF.

Here the CDR3 reads CASSSLAGKNIQYF. CDR3 in DNA: TGTGCCAGCAGCTCGTTAGCGGGGAAAAACATTCAGTACTTC. This chain connects TRBV7-9 to TRBJ2-4; 8 positions match TRBD2. After removal of 4 bases from V and 4 bases from J, the junction contained 3 bases not matched to a gene. The CDR3 length is 14 residues. Germline values: CDR1 SEHNR, CDR2 FQNEAQ (reference sequence).

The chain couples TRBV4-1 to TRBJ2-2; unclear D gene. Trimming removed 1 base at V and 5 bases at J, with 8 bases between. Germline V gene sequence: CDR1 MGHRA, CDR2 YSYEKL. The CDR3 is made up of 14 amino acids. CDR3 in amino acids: CASSQVVLTGELFF. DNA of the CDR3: TGCGCCAGCAGCCAAGTAGTCTTAACCGGGGAGCTGTTTTTT.

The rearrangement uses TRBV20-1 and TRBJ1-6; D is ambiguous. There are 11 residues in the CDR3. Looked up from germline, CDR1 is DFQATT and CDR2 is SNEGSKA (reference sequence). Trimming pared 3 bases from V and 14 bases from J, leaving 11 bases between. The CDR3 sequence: CSARRAGTLHF. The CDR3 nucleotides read TGCAGTGCTAGGAGGGCCGGAACCCTCCACTTT.

The chain's CDR3 is CATTEQENTGELFF. The DNA for the CDR3 is TGTGCCACGACAGAACAGGAGAACACCGGGGAGCTGTTTTTT. The chain has TRBV6-5 and TRBJ2-2; D may be TRBD1 (5 bases). This CDR3 has 14 amino acids. Trimming cost V 10 bases and J 1 base, with 13 bases left between them. CDR1 MNHEY and CDR2 SVGAGI come from the germline V gene.

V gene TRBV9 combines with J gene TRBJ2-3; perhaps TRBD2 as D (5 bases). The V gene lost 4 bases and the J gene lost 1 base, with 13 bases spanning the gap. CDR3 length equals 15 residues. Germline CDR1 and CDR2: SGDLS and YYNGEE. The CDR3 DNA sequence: TGTGCCAGCAGCCCCCAGCGGACTCGCACAGATACGCAGTATTTT. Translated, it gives CASSPQRTRTDTQYF. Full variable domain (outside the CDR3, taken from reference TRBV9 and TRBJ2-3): DSGVTQTPKHLITATGQRVTLRCSPRSGDLSVYWYQQSLDQGLQFLIQYYNGEERAKGNILERFSAQQFPDLHSELNLSSLELGDSALYFCASSPQRTRTDTQYFGPGTRLTVL.

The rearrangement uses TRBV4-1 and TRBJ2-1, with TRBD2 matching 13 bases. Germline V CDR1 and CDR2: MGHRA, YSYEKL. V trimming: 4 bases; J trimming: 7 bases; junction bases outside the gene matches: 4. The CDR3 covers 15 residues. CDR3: CASSLSGLAGNEQFF. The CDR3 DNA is TGCGCCAGCAGCCTCTCGGGACTAGCGGGGAATGAGCAGTTCTTC.

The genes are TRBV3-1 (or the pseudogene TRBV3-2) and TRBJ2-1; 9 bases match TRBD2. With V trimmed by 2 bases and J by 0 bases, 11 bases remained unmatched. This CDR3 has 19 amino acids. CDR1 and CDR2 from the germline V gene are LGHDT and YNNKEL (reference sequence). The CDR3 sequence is CASSQLFSGSLSSYNEQFF. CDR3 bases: TGTGCCAGCAGCCAATTATTTAGCGGGAGCCTAAGCTCCTACAATGAGCAGTTCTTC.

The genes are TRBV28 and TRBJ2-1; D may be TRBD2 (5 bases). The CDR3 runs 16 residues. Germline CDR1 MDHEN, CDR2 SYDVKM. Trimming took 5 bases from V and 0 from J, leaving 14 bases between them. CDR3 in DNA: TGTGCCAGCAGTCCCTGGAGGTTTCGCTCCTACAATGAGCAGTTCTTC. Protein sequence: CASSPWRFRSYNEQFF.

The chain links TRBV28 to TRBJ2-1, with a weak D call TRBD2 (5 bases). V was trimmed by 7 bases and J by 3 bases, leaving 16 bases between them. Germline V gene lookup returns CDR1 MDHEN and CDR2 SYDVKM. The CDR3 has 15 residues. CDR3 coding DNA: TGTGCCAGCACCCCAGATCCTAGCAGCTACAATGAGCAGTTCTTC. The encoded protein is CASTPDPSSYNEQFF.

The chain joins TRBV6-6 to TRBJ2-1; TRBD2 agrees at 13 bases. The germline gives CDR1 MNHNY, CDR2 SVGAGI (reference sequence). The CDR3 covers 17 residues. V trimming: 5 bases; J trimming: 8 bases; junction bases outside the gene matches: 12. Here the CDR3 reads CASSPMWGLAGPYEQFF. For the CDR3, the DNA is TGTGCCAGCAGTCCAATGTGGGGACTAGCGGGACCTTATGAGCAGTTCTTC.

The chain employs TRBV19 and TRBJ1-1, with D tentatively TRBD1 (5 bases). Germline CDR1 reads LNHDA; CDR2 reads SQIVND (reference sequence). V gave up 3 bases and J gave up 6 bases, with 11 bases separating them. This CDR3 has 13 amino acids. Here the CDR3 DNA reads TGTGCCAGTAGTATCAAGGGACTCGCTGAAGCTTTCTTT. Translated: CASSIKGLAEAFF. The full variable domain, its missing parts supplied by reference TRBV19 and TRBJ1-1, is DGGITQSPKYLFRKEGQNVTLSCEQNLNHDAMYWYRQDPGQGLRLIYYSQIVNDFQKGDIAEGYSVSREKKESFPLTVTSAQKNPTAFYLCASSIKGLAEAFFGQGTRLTVV.

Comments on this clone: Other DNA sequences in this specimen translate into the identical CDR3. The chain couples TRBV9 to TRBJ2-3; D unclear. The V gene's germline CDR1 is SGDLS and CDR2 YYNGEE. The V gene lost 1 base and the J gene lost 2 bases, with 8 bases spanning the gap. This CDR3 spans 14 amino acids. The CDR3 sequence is CASSVSRSTDTQYF. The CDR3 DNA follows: TGTGCCAGCAGCGTATCGCGGTCCACAGATACGCAGTATTTT.

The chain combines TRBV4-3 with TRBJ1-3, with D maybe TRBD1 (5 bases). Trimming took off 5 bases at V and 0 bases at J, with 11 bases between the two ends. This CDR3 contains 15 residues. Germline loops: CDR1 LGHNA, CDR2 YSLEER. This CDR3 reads CASSKGPNSGNTIYF. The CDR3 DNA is TGCGCCAGCAGCAAGGGGCCAAACTCTGGAAACACCATATATTTT.

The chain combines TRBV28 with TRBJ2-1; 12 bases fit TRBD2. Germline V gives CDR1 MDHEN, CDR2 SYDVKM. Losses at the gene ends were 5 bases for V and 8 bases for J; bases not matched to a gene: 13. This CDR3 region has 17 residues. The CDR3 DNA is TGTGCCAGCAGTGGGACAGGGGTGCCTAGCGGGAGGGATGAGCAGTTCTTC. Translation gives CASSGTGVPSGRDEQFF.

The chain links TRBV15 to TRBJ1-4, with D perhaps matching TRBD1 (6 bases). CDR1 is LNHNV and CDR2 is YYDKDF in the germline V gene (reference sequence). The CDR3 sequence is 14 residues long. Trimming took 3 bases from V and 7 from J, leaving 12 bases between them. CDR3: CATSRTGRGEKLFF. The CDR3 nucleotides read TGTGCCACCAGCAGGACAGGCCGAGGTGAAAAACTGTTTTTT.

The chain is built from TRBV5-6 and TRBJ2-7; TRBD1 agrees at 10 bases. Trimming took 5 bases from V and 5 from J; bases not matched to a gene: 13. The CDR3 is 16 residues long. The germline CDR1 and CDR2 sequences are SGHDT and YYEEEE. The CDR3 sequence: CASRQAGTGAPHEQYF. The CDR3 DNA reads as TGTGCCAGCAGACAAGCCGGGACAGGGGCCCCCCACGAGCAGTACTTC.

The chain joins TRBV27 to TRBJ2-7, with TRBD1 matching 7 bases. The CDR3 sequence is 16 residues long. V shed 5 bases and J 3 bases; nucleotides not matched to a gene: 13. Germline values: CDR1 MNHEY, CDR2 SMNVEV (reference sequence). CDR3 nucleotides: TGTGCCAGCAGTACACGACAGGGAATGAGGTACTACGAGCAGTACTTC. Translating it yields CASSTRQGMRYYEQYF.

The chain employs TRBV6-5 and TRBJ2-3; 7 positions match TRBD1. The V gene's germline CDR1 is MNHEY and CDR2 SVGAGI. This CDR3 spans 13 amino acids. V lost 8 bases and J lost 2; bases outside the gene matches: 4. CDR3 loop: CASAGTATDTQYF. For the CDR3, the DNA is TGTGCCAGCGCTGGGACAGCCACAGATACGCAGTATTTT.

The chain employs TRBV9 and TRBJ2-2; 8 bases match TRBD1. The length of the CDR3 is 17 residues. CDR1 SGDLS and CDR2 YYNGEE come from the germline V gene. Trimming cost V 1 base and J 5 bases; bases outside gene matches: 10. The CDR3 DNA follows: TGTGCCAGCAGCGTACACAAAGACAGGGGAGCAACCGGGGAGCTGTTTTTT. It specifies CASSVHKDRGATGELFF.

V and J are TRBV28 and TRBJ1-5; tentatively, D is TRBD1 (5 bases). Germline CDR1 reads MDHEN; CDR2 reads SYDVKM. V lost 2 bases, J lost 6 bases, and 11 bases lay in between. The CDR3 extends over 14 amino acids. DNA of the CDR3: TGTGCCAGCAGTTTAACACCTCAGGGTCAGCCCCAGCATTTT. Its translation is CASSLTPQGQPQHF.

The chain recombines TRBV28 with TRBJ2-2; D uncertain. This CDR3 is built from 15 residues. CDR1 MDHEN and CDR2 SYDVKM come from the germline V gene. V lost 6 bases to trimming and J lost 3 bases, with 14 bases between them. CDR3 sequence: CASSPTKLDTGELFF. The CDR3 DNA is TGTGCCAGCAGCCCGACAAAACTTGACACCGGGGAGCTGTTTTTT.

CDR3 sequence reads: CASSPPRGERGIYNEQFF. In DNA, the CDR3 is TGTGCCAGCTCACCACCGAGAGGGGAACGGGGGATCTACAATGAGCAGTTCTTC. The genes are TRBV18 and TRBJ2-1, with D tentatively TRBD2 (6 bases). This CDR3 has 18 amino acids. CDR1 KGHSH and CDR2 LQKENI come from the germline V gene. Trimming took 0 bases from V and 3 from J, leaving 18 bases between them.

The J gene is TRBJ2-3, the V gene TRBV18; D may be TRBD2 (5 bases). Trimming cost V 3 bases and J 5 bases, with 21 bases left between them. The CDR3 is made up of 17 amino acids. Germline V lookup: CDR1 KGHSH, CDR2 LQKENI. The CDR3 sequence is CASSPYRSPADRDTQYF. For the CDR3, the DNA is TGTGCCAGCTCACCCTACCGGAGCCCAGCGGACCGAGATACGCAGTATTTT.

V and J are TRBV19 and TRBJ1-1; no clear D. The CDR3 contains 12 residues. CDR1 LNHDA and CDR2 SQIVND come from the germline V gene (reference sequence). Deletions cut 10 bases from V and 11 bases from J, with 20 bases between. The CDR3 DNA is TGTGCCACAAAAAGTCCTCTTAGTACGGCTTTCTTT. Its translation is CATKSPLSTAFF.